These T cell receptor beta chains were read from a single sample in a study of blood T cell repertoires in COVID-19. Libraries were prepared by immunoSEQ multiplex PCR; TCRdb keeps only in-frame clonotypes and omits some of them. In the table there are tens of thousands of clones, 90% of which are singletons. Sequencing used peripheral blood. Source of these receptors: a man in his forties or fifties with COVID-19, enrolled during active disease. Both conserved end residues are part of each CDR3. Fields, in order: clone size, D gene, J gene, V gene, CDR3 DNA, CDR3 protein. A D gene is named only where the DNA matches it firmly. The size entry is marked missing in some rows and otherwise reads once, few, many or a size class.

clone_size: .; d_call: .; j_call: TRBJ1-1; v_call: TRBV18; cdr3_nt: TGTGCCAGCTCAGAAAGGGCGGGAGACACTGAAGCTTTCTTT; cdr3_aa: CASSERAGDTEAFF
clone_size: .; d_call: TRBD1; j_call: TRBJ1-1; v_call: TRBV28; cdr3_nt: TGTGCCAGCAGTCCCAGGGGGTCAGGGGGCTACACTGAAGCTTTCTTT; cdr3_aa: CASSPRGSGGYTEAFF
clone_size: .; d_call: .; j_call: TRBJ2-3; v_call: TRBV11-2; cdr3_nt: TGTGCCAGCAGCAAGGACGGGGTGGGTGGACAGTTGCAGTATTTT; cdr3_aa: CASSKDGVGGQLQYF
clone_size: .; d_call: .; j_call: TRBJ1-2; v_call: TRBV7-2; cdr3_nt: TGTGCCAGCACCCCCCAACAGGGTGACTATGGCTACACCTTC; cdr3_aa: CASTPQQGDYGYTF
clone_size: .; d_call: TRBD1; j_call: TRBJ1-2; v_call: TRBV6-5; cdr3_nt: TGTGCCAGCAGTTACTCCGGACAGGGGACCTATGGCTACACCTTC; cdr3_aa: CASSYSGQGTYGYTF
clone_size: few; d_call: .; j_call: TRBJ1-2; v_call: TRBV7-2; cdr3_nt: TGTGCCAGCAGCTTAGTAACAGGGAGGGCGAGTAACTATGGCTACACCTTC; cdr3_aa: CASSLVTGRASNYGYTF
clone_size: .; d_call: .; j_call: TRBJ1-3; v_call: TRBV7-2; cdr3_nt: TGTGCCAGCAGCCCAAATCCTGGAAACACCATATATTTT; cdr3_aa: CASSPNPGNTIYF
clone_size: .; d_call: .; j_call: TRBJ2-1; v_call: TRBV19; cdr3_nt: TGTGCCAGTAATTTGGACAGGGAGGGGGGCAATGAGCAGTTCTTC; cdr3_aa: CASNLDREGGNEQFF
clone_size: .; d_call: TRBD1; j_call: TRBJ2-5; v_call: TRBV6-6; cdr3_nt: TGTGCCAGCAGTTACTCGCCCAGGGGGCTAGAGACCCAGTACTTC; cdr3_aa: CASSYSPRGLETQYF
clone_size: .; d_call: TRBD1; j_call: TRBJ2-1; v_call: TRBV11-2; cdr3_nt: TGTGCCAGCAGCCGCGGACCCGGGACAGGGGAAGGCGGTGAGCAGTTCTTC; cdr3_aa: CASSRGPGTGEGGEQFF
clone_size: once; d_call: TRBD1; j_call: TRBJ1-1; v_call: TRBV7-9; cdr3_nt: TGTGCCAGCAGCCGGGACAGGGGCAGCTTCACTGAAGCTTTCTTT; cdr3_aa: CASSRDRGSFTEAFF
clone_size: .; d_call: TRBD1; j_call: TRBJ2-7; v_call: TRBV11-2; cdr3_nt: TGTGCCAGCAGCTTTCAGGGGGCGCAGGACGAGCAGTACTTC; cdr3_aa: CASSFQGAQDEQYF
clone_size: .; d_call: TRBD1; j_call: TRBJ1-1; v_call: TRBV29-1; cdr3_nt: TGCAGCGTTGACGTGACAGGGCACACTGAAGCTTTCTTT; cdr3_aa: CSVDVTGHTEAFF
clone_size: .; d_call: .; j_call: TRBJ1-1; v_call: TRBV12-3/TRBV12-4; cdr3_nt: TGTGCCAGCAGTTTACAGGGTAATGAAGCTTTCTTT; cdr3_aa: CASSLQGNEAFF
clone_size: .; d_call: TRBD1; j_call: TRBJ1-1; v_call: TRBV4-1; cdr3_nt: TGCGCCAGCAGCGATAGGGGGACAGTCACTGAAGCTTTCTTT; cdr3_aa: CASSDRGTVTEAFF
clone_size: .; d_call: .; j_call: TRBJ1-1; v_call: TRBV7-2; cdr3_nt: TGTGCCAGCAGCTTGAGAGGGCAGGGGATGAACACTGAAGCTTTCTTT; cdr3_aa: CASSLRGQGMNTEAFF
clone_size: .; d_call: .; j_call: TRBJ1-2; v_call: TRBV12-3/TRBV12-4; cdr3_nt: TGTGCCAGCAGTTTCGGGGTAGAAGGCTACACCTTC; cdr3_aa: CASSFGVEGYTF
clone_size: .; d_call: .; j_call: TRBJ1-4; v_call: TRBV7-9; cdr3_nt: TGTGCCAGCACCCTAGGAGGAGGGGTCACAAAGGCTAAACTGTTTTTT; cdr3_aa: CASTLGGGVTKAKLFF
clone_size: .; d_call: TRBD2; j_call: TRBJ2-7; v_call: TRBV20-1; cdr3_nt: TGCAGTGCTAGTCTCCAGCGGGAGATCAACGAGCAGTACTTC; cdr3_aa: CSASLQREINEQYF
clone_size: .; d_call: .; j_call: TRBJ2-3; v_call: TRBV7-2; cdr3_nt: TGTGCCAGCAGCTTAGTCGGAGTCCGCACAGATACGCAGTATTTT; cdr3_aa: CASSLVGVRTDTQYF
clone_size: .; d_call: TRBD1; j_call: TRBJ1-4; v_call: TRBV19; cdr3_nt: TGTGCCAGTAGTATGGGACAGATTAATGAAAAACTGTTTTTT; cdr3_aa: CASSMGQINEKLFF
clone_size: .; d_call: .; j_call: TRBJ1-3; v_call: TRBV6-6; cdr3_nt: TGTGCCAGCAGCCGAGTTAGCCAGGGGAAGCAAACTGGAAACACCATATATTTT; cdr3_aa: CASSRVSQGKQTGNTIYF
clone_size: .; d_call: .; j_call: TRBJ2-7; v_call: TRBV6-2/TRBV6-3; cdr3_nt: TGTGCCAGCAGTCCCCCCCGGGACTTCTACTACGAGCAGTACTTC; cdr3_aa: CASSPPRDFYYEQYF
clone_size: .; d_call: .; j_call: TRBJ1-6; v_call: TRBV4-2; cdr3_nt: TGTGCCAGCAGCCAAGTAGGATCGGGGGGCGCTTATAATTCACCCCTCCACTTT; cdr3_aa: CASSQVGSGGAYNSPLHF
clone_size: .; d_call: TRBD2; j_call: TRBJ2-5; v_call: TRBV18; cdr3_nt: TGTGCCAGCTCACCGGGGGAGGGATCTCAAGAGACCCAGTACTTC; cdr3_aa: CASSPGEGSQETQYF
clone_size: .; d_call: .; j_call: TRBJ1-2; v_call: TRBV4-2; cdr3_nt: TGTGCCAGCAGCCAAGTTGGCAGCTATGGCTACACCTTC; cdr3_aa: CASSQVGSYGYTF
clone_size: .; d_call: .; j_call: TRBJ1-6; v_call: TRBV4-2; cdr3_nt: TGTGCCAGCAGTCAAGTCCAGGGCCTGAATTCACCCCTCCACTTT; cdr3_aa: CASSQVQGLNSPLHF
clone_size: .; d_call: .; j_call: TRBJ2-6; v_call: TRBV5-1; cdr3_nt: TGCGCCAGCAGCTTGGCAGGGCGAATCGCTGGGGCCAACGTCCTGACTTTC; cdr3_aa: CASSLAGRIAGANVLTF
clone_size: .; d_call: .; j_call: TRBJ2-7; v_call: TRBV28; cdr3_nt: TGTGCCAGCAGTCTACCTCTCGAGGGAGGTGACGAGCAGTACTTC; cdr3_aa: CASSLPLEGGDEQYF
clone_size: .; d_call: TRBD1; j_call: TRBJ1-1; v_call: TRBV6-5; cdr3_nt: TGTGCCAGCAGTTACGTGGACAGGCGGAACACTGAAGCTTTCTTT; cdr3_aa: CASSYVDRRNTEAFF
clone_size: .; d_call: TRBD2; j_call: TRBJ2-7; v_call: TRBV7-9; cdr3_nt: TGTGCCAGCAGCTTAGCTCCCACTAGCGGGAGCTCCTACGAGCAGTACTTC; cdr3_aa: CASSLAPTSGSSYEQYF
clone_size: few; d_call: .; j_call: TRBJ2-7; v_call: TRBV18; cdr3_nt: TGTGCCAGCTCACCAGCTAGCGTTTCCTACGAGCAGTACTTC; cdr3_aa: CASSPASVSYEQYF
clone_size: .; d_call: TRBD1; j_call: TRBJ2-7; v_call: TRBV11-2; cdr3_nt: TGTGCCAGCAGCCAACCGGGACAGGGTGGCTACGAGCAGTACTTC; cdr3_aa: CASSQPGQGGYEQYF
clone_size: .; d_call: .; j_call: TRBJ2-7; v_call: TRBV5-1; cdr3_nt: TGCGCCAGCAGCTTGGGAGGGAGTTTCTACGAGCAGTACTTC; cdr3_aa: CASSLGGSFYEQYF
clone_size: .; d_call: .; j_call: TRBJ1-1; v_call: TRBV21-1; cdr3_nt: TGTGCCAGCAGCAAAGATTTTCTTGGACGGATAGACAGTGAAGCTTTCTTT; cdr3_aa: CASSKDFLGRIDSEAFF
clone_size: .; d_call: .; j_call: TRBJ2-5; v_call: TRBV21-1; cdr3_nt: TGTGCCAGCAGCGCCAGGGGTCTAGCCCAAGAGACCCAGTACTTC; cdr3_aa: CASSARGLAQETQYF
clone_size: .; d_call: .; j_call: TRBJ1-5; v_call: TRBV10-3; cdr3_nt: TGTGCCTTTACCTTTATCGGGGTGGAGCAACCGCAACACTTT; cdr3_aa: CAFTFIGVEQPQHF
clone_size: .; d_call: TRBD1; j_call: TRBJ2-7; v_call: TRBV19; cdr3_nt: TGTGCCAGTCAGACAGGGGAAACCTACGAGCAGTACTTC; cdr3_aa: CASQTGETYEQYF
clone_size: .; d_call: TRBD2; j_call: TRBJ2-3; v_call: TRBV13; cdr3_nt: TGTGCCAGCAAACGCGTCGGGGGACTAGCGGGACTCACAGATACGCAGTATTTT; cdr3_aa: CASKRVGGLAGLTDTQYF
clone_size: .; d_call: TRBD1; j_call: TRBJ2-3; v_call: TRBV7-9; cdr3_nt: TGTGCCAGCAGCCCGACAGGGTCGACTGCAGATACGCAGTATTTT; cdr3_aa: CASSPTGSTADTQYF
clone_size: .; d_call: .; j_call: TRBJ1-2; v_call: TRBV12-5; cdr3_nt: TGTGCTAGTGGGCAGGGGTTATTCTATGGCTACACCTTC; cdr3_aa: CASGQGLFYGYTF
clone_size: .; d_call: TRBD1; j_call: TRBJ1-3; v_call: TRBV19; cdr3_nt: TGTGCCAGTAGTCAACAGGGGTCCTCTGGAAACACCATATATTTT; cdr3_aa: CASSQQGSSGNTIYF
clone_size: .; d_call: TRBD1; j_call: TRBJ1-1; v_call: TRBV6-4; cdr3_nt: TGTGCCAGCAGAACCCAGGGGGACACTGAAGCTTTCTTT; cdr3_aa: CASRTQGDTEAFF
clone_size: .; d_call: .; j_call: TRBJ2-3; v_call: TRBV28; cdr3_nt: TGTGCCAGCAGCGACGGACTGTCGGATAGCACAGATACGCAGTATTTT; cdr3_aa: CASSDGLSDSTDTQYF
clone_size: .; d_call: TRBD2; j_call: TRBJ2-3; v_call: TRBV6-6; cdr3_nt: TGTGCCAGCAGTTACGTTGGGACTAGCGGGAGGGATACGCAGTATTTT; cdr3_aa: CASSYVGTSGRDTQYF
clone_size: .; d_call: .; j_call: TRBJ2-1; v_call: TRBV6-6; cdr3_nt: TGTGCCAGCAGTTACTCTCGGGTAGGCGGTGAGCAGTTCTTC; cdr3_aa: CASSYSRVGGEQFF
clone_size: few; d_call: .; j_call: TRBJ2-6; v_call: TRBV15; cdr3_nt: TGTGCCACCAGCAGAGATCAGGGGTCCTTCTCTGGGGCCAACGTCCTGACTTTC; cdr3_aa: CATSRDQGSFSGANVLTF
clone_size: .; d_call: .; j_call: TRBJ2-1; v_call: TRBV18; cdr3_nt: TGTGCCAGCTCAGATGACAGTTTTAAGGGGGTCGGCAATGAGCAGTTCTTC; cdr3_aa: CASSDDSFKGVGNEQFF
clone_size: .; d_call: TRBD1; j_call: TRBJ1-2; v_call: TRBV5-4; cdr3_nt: TGTGCCAGCAGCCCGGACAGGGGGACGCCTTCGATCCGCTATGGCTACACCTTC; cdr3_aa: CASSPDRGTPSIRYGYTF
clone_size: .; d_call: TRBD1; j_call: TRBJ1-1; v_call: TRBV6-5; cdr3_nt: TGTGCCAGCAGTCCCCGGGACAGGCTGAACACTGAAGCTTTCTTT; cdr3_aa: CASSPRDRLNTEAFF
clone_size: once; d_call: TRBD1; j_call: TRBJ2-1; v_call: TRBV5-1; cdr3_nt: TGCGCCAGCAGCCCGGGTGCGGGACAGGGGGCACTAGCGGGGAGTTACAATGAGCAGTTCTTC; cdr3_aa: CASSPGAGQGALAGSYNEQFF
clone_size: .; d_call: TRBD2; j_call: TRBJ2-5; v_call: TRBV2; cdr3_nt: TGTGCCAGTAGCGGGGGTCTCCAAGAGACCCAGTACTTC; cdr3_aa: CASSGGLQETQYF
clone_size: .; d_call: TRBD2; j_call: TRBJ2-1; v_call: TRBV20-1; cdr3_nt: TGCAGTGCTAGTAGCGGGATCGTCCCTGAGCAGTTCTTC; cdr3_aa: CSASSGIVPEQFF
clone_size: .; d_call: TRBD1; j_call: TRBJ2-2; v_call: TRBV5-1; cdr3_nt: TGCGCCAGCAGCTTGGAGGCAGGGGGCGGGGAGCTGTTTTTT; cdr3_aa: CASSLEAGGGELFF
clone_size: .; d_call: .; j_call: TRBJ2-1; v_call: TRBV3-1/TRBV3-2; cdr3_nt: TGTGCCAGCAGCCAAGGAGGAGACTCCTACAATGAGCAGTTCTTC; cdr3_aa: CASSQGGDSYNEQFF
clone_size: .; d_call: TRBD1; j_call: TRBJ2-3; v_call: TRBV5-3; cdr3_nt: TGTGCCAGAAGCCTTGACCGGGACAGATACCCAGATACGCAGTATTTT; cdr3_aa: CARSLDRDRYPDTQYF
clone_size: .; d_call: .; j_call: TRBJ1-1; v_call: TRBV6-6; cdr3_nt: TGTGCCAGCAGCCCCATCACTGAAGCTTTCTTT; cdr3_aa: CASSPITEAFF
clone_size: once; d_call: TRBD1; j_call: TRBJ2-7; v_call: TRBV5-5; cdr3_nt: TGTGCCAGCAGCTGGGACAGGGTATGGTACGAGCAGTACTTC; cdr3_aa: CASSWDRVWYEQYF
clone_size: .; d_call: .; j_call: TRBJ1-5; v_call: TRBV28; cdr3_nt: TGTGCCAGCAGTCTTAATCAGCCCCAGCATTTT; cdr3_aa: CASSLNQPQHF
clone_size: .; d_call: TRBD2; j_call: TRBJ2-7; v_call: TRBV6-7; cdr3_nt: TGTGCCAGCAGTTCCCGACTAGCCCGCGGGTACGAGCAGTACTTC; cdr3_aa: CASSSRLARGYEQYF